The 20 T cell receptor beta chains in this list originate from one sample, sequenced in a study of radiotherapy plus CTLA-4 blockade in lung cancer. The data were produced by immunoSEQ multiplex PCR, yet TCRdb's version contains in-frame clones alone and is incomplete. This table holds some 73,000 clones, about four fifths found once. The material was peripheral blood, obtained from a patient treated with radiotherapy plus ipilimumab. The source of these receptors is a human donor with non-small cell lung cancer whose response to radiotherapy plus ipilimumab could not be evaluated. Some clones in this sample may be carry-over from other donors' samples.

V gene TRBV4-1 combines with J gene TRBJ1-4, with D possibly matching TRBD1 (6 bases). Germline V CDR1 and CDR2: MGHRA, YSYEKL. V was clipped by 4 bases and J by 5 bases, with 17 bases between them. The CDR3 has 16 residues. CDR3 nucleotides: TGCGCCAGCAGCCCGAATCCCGGGACACCGAATGAAAAACTGTTTTTT. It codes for CASSPNPGTPNEKLFF.

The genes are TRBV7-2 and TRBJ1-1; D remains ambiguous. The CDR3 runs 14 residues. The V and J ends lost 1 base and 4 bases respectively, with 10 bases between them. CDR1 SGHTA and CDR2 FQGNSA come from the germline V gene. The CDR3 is CASSLVRGSTEAFF. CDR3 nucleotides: TGTGCCAGCAGCTTAGTACGGGGAAGCACTGAAGCTTTCTTT.

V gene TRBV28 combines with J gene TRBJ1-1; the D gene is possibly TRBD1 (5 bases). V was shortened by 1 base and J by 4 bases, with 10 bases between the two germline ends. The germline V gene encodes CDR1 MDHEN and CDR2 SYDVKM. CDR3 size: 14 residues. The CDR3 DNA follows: TGTGCCAGCAGTTTATCAGGGTCGGGCACTGAAGCTTTCTTT. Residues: CASSLSGSGTEAFF.

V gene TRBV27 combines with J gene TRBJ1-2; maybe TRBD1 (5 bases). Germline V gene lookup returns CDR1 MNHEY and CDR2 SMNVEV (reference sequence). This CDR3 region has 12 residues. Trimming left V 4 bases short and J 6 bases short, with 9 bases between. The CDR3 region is CASSYRGDGYTF. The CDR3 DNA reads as TGTGCCAGCAGTTATCGGGGGGATGGCTACACCTTC.

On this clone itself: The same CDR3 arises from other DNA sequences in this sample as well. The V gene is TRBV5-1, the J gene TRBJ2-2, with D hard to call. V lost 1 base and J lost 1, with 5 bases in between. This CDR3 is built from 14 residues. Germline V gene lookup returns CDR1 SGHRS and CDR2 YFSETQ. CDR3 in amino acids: CASSLSQNTGELFF. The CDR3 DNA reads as TGCGCCAGCAGCTTGAGCCAGAACACCGGGGAGCTGTTTTTT.

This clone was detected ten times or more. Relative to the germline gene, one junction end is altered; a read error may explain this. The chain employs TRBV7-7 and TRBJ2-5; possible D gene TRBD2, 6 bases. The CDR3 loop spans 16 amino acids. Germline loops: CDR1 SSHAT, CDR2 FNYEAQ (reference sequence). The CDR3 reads CASSLVGGGGQETQYF. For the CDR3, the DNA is TGTGCTAGCAGCTTAGTGGGGGGTGGGGGCCAAGAGACCCAGTACTTC.

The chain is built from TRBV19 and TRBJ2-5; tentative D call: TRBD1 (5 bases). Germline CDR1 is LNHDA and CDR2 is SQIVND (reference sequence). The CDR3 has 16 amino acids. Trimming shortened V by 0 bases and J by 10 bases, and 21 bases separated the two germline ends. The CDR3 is CASSIDLDSYPRDQYF. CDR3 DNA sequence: TGTGCCAGTAGTATAGATCTCGACAGCTATCCAAGAGACCAGTACTTC. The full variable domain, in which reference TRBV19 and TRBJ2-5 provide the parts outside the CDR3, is DGGITQSPKYLFRKEGQNVTLSCEQNLNHDAMYWYRQDPGQGLRLIYYSQIVNDFQKGDIAEGYSVSREKKESFPLTVTSAQKNPTAFYLCASSIDLDSYPRDQYFGPGTRLLVL.

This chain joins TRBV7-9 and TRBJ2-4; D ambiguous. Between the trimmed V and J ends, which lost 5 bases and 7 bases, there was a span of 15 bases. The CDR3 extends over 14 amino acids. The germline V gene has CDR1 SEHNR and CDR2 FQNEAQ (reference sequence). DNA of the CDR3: TGTGCCAGCAGCCCAGTAGGAGTCGGTAACATTCAGTACTTC. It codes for CASSPVGVGNIQYF.

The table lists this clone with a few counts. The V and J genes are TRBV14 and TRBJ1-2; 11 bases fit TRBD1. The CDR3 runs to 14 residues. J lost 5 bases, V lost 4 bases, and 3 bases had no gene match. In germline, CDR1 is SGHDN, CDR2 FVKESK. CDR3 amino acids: CASSPDRGRYGYTF. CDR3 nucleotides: TGTGCCAGCAGCCCGGACAGGGGGCGGTATGGCTACACCTTC.

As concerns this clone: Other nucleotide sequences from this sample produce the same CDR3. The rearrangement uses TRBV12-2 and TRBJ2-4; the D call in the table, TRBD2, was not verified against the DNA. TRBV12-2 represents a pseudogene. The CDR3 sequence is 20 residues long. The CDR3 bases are TGTGCAAGTCGCCTTCCCGGAGGATTAGCGGGGGGATGGACCAAAAACATTCAGTACTTC. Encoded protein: CASRLPGGLAGGWTKNIQYF.

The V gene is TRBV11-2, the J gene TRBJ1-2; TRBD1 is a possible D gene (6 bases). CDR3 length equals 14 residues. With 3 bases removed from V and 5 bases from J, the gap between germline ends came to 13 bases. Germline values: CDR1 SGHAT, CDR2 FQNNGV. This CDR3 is CASSFLGHGYGYTF. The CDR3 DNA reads TGTGCCAGCAGCTTTCTGGGACACGGGTATGGCTACACCTTC. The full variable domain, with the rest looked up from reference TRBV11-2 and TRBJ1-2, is EAGVAQSPRYKIIEKRQSVAFWCNPISGHATLYWYQQILGQGPKLLIQFQNNGVVDDSQLPKDRFSAERLKGVDSTLKIQPAKLEDSAVYLCASSFLGHGYGYTFGSGTRLTVV.

The chain's CDR3 is CASSRDRGNTNYGYTF. CDR3 nucleotide sequence: TGTGCCAGCAGTCGGGACAGGGGGAACACTAACTATGGCTACACCTTC. The rearrangement uses TRBV27 and TRBJ1-2; 11 nucleotides agree with TRBD1. The V gene's germline CDR1 is MNHEY and CDR2 SMNVEV (reference sequence). Germline trimming cut 5 bases from V and 0 bases from J; bases unmatched to any gene: 5. The CDR3 is 16 amino acids.

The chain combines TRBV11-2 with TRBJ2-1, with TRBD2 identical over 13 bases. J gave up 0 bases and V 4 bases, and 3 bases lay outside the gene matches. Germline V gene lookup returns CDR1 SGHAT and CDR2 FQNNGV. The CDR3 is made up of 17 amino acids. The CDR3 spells CASSSRLAGGSYNEQFF. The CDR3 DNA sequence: TGTGCCAGCAGCTCTAGACTAGCGGGGGGCTCCTACAATGAGCAGTTCTTC.

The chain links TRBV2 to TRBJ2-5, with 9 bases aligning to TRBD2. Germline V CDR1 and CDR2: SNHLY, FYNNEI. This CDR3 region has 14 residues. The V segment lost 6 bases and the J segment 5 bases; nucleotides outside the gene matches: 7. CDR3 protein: CASSPGLARETQYF. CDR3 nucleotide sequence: TGTGCCAGCAGCCCCGGACTAGCGCGGGAGACCCAGTACTTC.

In DNA, the CDR3 is TGTGCCAGCAGCAGGAATCCAGGGGACAACACTGAAGCTTTCTTT. Its protein product is CASSRNPGDNTEAFF. The rearrangement links TRBV7-3 to TRBJ1-1, with TRBD1 as a possible D gene (6 bases). The CDR3 extends over 15 amino acids. Germline CDR1 SGHTA, CDR2 FQGTGA. V gave up 5 bases and J gave up 2 bases, with 15 bases separating them.

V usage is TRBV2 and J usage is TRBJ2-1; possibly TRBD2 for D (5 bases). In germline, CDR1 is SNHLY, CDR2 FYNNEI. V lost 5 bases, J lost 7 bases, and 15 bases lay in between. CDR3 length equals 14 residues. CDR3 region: CASSSPPGLNEQFF. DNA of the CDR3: TGTGCCAGCAGTTCCCCTCCGGGGTTGAATGAGCAGTTCTTC.

The CDR3 loop reads CASRTGQGAVGYTF. The CDR3 DNA reads TGTGCCAGCAGAACCGGACAGGGGGCGGTTGGCTACACCTTC. The J gene is TRBJ1-2, the V gene TRBV6-5; TRBD1 aligns across 11 bases. The V segment lost 6 bases and the J segment 7 bases; nucleotides outside the gene matches: 7. Germline V CDR1 and CDR2: MNHEY, SVGAGI. CDR3 length: 14 amino acids.

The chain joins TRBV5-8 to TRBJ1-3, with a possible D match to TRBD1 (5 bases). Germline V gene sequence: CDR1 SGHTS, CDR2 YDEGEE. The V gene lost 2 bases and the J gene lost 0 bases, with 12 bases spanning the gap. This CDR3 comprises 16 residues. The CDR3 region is CASSLKGASSGNTIYF. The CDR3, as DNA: TGTGCCAGCAGCTTAAAAGGGGCCAGCTCTGGAAACACCATATATTTT.

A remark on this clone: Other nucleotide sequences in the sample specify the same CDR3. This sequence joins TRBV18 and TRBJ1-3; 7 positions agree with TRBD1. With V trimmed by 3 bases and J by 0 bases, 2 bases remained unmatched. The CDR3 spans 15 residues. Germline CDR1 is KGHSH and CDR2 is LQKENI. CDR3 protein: CASSPGQHSGNTIYF. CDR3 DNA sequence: TGTGCCAGCTCACCGGGACAGCACTCTGGAAACACCATATATTTT.

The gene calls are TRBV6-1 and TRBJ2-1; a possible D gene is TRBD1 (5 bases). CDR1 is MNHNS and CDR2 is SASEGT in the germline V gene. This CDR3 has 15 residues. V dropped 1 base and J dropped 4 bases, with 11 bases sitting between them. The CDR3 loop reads CASSEVGQAYNEQFF. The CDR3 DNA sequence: TGTGCCAGCAGTGAAGTTGGACAAGCGTACAATGAGCAGTTCTTC.